The 14 T cell receptor beta chains listed next were all sequenced from one sample in a study of blood T cell repertoires in COVID-19. The assay was immunoSEQ multiplex PCR, and TCRdb's table has in-frame clones only and misses some. The sample holds around 220,000 clones, around 87% seen once. Sequencing input: peripheral blood. Every receptor here comes from a woman in her 50s with COVID-19, enrolled during active disease.

This chain joins TRBV7-2 and TRBJ2-3, with D uncertain. Germline CDR1 SGHTA, CDR2 FQGNSA. The CDR3 covers 13 residues. V was shortened by 4 bases and J by 2 bases, with 7 bases between the two germline ends. CDR3 sequence reads: CASSSLHTDTQYF. The CDR3 DNA reads as TGTGCCAGCAGCTCCTTACACACAGATACGCAGTATTTT. The complete variable domain, with remaining parts taken from reference TRBV7-2 and TRBJ2-3, reads GAGVSQSPSNKVTEKGKDVELRCDPISGHTALYWYRQSLGQGLEFLIYFQGNSAPDKSGLPSDRFSAERTGGSVSTLTIQRTQQEDSAVYLCASSSLHTDTQYFGPGTRLTVL.

In DNA form, the CDR3 reads TGTGCCATACGGGAGGGTGGCACCGGGGAGCTGTTTTTT. Protein sequence: CAIREGGTGELFF. The gene calls are TRBV10-3 and TRBJ2-2; 8 positions match TRBD2. The CDR3 loop spans 13 amino acids. Per germline, CDR1 ENHRY and CDR2 SYGVKD. V was pared by 9 bases and J by 4 bases, with 4 bases of the junction left unmatched.

The CDR3, as DNA: TGTGCCAGCAGCAAAGACCCCCCAGGGGGCTACGAGCAGTACTTC. Encoded protein: CASSKDPPGGYEQYF. The rearrangement joins TRBV21-1 to TRBJ2-7; no DNA check was done on the table's D call, TRBD1. TRBV21-1 is a pseudogene segment. The CDR3 contains 15 residues.

The chain links TRBV27 to TRBJ1-2, with D possibly being TRBD1 (5 bases). Germline lookup yields CDR1 MNHEY and CDR2 SMNVEV (reference sequence). V gave up 5 bases and J gave up 8 bases, with 21 bases separating them. This CDR3 contains 15 residues. CDR3 in DNA: TGTGCCAGCAGTGCCGACAGATTTTTGGGAGGGGGCTACACCTTC. Encoded protein: CASSADRFLGGGYTF.

V and J are TRBV3-1 (or the pseudogene TRBV3-2) and TRBJ1-4, with D maybe TRBD1 (6 bases). Germline assignment: CDR1 LGHDT and CDR2 YNNKEL (reference sequence). The V end lost 4 bases, the J end lost 8 bases, and 17 bases lay between the germline ends. The CDR3 contains 15 residues. CDR3 sequence (DNA): TGTGCCAGCAGCCTCCGGGACACCCTTCGGGAAAAACTGTTTTTT. Its translation: CASSLRDTLREKLFF.

This clone was counted once. The rearrangement joins TRBV5-5 to TRBJ1-1, with D maybe TRBD1 (6 bases). Trimming shortened V by 4 bases and J by 10 bases, and 14 bases separated the two germline ends. The CDR3 consists of 12 residues. Germline lookup yields CDR1 SGHKS and CDR2 YYEKEE (reference sequence). In nucleotides, the CDR3 is TGTGCCAGCAGCCGACAGGTTCCGACAGCTTTCTTT. This translates into CASSRQVPTAFF.

The chain is built from TRBV5-4 and TRBJ1-2; 8 positions agree with TRBD1. Germline V gives CDR1 SGHNT, CDR2 YYREEE (reference sequence). CDR3 size: 14 residues. J lost 3 bases, V lost 4 bases, and 5 bases had no gene match. The CDR3 is CASSPQGADYGYTF. In DNA form, the CDR3 reads TGTGCCAGCAGCCCGCAGGGGGCGGACTATGGCTACACCTTC.

The CDR3 region is CASSEGGVVTNEQFF. CDR3 DNA: TGTGCCAGCAGCGAAGGGGGCGTTGTAACCAATGAGCAGTTCTTC. The chain couples TRBV28 to TRBJ2-1, with TRBD1 matching over 7 bases. Germline CDR1 is MDHEN and CDR2 is SYDVKM. V shed 6 bases and J 6 bases; nucleotides not matched to a gene: 11. The CDR3 spans 15 residues.

This chain connects TRBV14 to TRBJ1-1; D gene uncertain. In germline, CDR1 is SGHDN, CDR2 FVKESK. The CDR3 extends over 18 amino acids. Trimming left V 3 bases short and J 0 bases short, with 20 bases between. CDR3 amino acids: CASSQGGGSLFLNTEAFF. CDR3 sequence (DNA): TGTGCCAGCAGCCAGGGTGGCGGCTCACTATTTTTGAACACTGAAGCTTTCTTT.

The chain joins TRBV2 to TRBJ2-1; the match to TRBD1 covers 8 bases. With V trimmed by 5 bases and J by 4 bases, 7 bases remained unmatched. The V gene's germline CDR1 is SNHLY and CDR2 FYNNEI. The CDR3 runs to 15 residues. The CDR3 DNA reads TGTGCCAGCAGTATGGACAGGGCCGGGTACAATGAGCAGTTCTTC. It specifies CASSMDRAGYNEQFF. Full variable domain (missing parts from reference TRBV2 and TRBJ2-1): EPEVTQTPSHQVTQMGQEVILRCVPISNHLYFYWYRQILGQKVEFLVSFYNNEISEKSEIFDDQFSVERPDGSNFTLKIRSTKLEDSAMYFCASSMDRAGYNEQFFGPGTRLTVL.

The chain recombines TRBV29-1 with TRBJ1-1; D perhaps matches TRBD1 (5 bases). The V end lost 7 bases, the J end lost 4 bases, and 16 bases lay between the germline ends. This CDR3 is built from 13 residues. Germline V CDR1 and CDR2: SQVTM, ANQGSEA. CDR3 protein: CSGGGTGGTEAFF. The CDR3 nucleotides are TGCAGCGGTGGGGGGACGGGCGGCACTGAAGCTTTCTTT.

Of note for this clone: Its ends do not fully match the called genes, so a read error is possible. This chain uses TRBV11-3 with TRBJ2-7; D is uncertain. The CDR3 contains 14 residues. Germline-derived CDR1 and CDR2 are SGHNT and YENEEA. DNA of the CDR3: TGTGCCAGCAGCTTAGGCCCCCCTATCTACGAGCGGTACTTC. As protein: CASSLGPPIYERYF.

This clone was seen only once. This chain connects TRBV6-1 to TRBJ2-7, with D tentatively TRBD1 (6 bases). The CDR3 runs to 14 residues. Germline V gene data show CDR1 as MNHNS and CDR2 as SASEGT. V lost 1 base, J lost 4 bases, and 11 bases lay in between. The CDR3 is CASSEGEGEYEQYV. CDR3 nucleotide sequence: TGTGCCAGCAGTGAAGGAGAGGGGGAATACGAGCAGTACGTC.

The chain has TRBV3-1 (or the pseudogene TRBV3-2) and TRBJ1-5; tentatively, D is TRBD1 (6 bases). The CDR3 covers 14 residues. V gave up 1 base and J gave up 5 bases, with 9 bases separating them. Germline CDR1 and CDR2: LGHDT and YNNKEL (reference sequence). CDR3 sequence: CASSQGAGDQPQHF. The CDR3 nucleotides are TGTGCCAGCAGCCAAGGGGCAGGGGATCAGCCCCAGCATTTT.